The 17 T cell receptor beta chains presented below share a single source sample, sequenced in a study of blood T cell repertoires in COVID-19 (dated by TCRdb to 2020 to 2022). Receptors were amplified or captured by the immunoSEQ multiplex PCR assay. TCRdb mirrors the immuneACCESS table, restricted to in-frame sequences. Some clones are absent from its copies; in checked studies, under half trace to an unresolved V gene, and the reason for the others is unknown. Counted in this sample were approximately 320,000 clones; about nine tenths of them appeared once. The ten largest clones represent approximately 9% of the sample. The sample comprised PBMCs or T cells enriched from blood (not recorded which). The receptors shown here come from a woman between 18 and 30 years old who had recovered from COVID-19.

J is TRBJ1-1 and V is TRBV9; D not certain. Trimming removed 0 bases from V and 7 bases from J, with 16 bases in between. The CDR3 loop spans 15 amino acids. Germline values: CDR1 SGDLS, CDR2 YYNGEE. The CDR3 sequence: CASSVAGSLGGEAFF. The CDR3 DNA is TGTGCCAGCAGCGTAGCGGGGTCTTTAGGAGGTGAAGCTTTCTTT.

This clone was detected a few times. This chain connects TRBV18 to TRBJ1-2; TRBD1 is a possible D gene (5 bases). There are 17 residues in the CDR3. The V gene lost 7 bases and the J gene lost 6 bases, with 27 bases spanning the gap. From germline, CDR1 is KGHSH and CDR2 LQKENI. The CDR3 nucleotides are TGTGCCAGCTTCCCTTCCCTCGACAGTGTCCTTAGGGATGGCTACACCTTC. As protein: CASFPSLDSVLRDGYTF.

The chain has TRBV7-2 and TRBJ2-7, with a weak D call TRBD1 (5 bases). Looked up from germline, CDR1 is SGHTA and CDR2 is FQGNSA. V lost 4 bases and J 0 bases, leaving 13 bases between the germline ends. This CDR3 is 15 amino acids long. DNA of the CDR3: TGTGCCAGCAGCTCATGGTCTGACAGCTCCTACGAGCAGTACTTC. Amino acid sequence: CASSSWSDSSYEQYF.

J is TRBJ1-4 and V is TRBV20-1; the D gene is possibly TRBD1 (5 bases). Trimming took off 6 bases at V and 11 bases at J, with 13 bases between the two ends. Germline V lookup: CDR1 DFQATT, CDR2 SNEGSKA (reference sequence). The CDR3 consists of 11 residues. The CDR3 loop reads CSADDSRKLFF. CDR3 DNA sequence: TGCAGTGCGGACGACAGTAGGAAACTGTTTTTT.

The chain combines TRBV6-2 or TRBV6-3 with TRBJ2-1; 16 bases agree with TRBD2. V dropped 2 bases and J dropped 0; count of bases not matched to a gene: 4. Germline V gene lookup returns CDR1 MNHEY and CDR2 SVGEGT. The CDR3 totals 19 residues. The CDR3 sequence is CASSYPGLAGGSSYNEQFF. CDR3 nucleotide sequence: TGTGCCAGCAGTTACCCGGGACTAGCGGGGGGGAGCTCCTACAATGAGCAGTTCTTC.

The genes are TRBV6-1 and TRBJ1-1; TRBD1 is a possible D gene (5 bases). The V and J ends lost 0 bases and 1 base respectively, with 6 bases between them. The CDR3 has 14 amino acids. Per germline, CDR1 MNHNS and CDR2 SASEGT. The DNA for the CDR3 is TGTGCCAGCAGTGAAGCGGGGCAGAACACTGAAGCTTTCTTT. This codes for CASSEAGQNTEAFF.

J is TRBJ2-1 and V is TRBV7-3; a weak D match, TRBD1 (7 bases). CDR3 length equals 14 residues. Germline loops: CDR1 SGHTA, CDR2 FQGTGA. The V end was cut by 3 bases, the J end by 9 bases, with 15 bases between. The DNA for the CDR3 is TGTGCCAGCAGCTTTACGGCAGGGGGGAGTGAGCAGTTCTTC. It yields the protein CASSFTAGGSEQFF.

The chain recombines TRBV6-6 with TRBJ1-6, with D possibly being TRBD1 (5 bases). The CDR3 is 16 residues long. Trimming left V 1 base short and J 7 bases short, with 14 bases between. In germline, CDR1 is MNHNY, CDR2 SVGAGI (reference sequence). The CDR3 reads CASSYFAGRENSPLHF. The CDR3 nucleotides are TGTGCCAGCAGTTACTTCGCAGGGCGAGAGAATTCACCCCTCCACTTT.

The rearrangement joins TRBV4-3 to TRBJ2-3; 8 positions agree with TRBD2. The J segment lost 2 bases and the V segment lost 3 bases, leaving 7 bases of the junction unmatched. The V gene's germline CDR1 is LGHNA and CDR2 YSLEER. This CDR3 region has 16 residues. This chain's CDR3 is CASSQKRGGVTDTQYF. CDR3 DNA: TGCGCCAGCAGCCAGAAACGGGGGGGAGTCACAGATACGCAGTATTTT.

The chain uses TRBV15 and TRBJ1-3; possible D gene TRBD1, 5 bases. The germline gives CDR1 LNHNV, CDR2 YYDKDF (reference sequence). The CDR3 sequence is 16 residues long. V lost 0 bases and J lost 0, with 9 bases in between. The CDR3 sequence: CATSRDSGPSGNTIYF. The CDR3, as DNA: TGTGCCACCAGCAGAGATTCAGGGCCCTCTGGAAACACCATATATTTT. Using reference TRBV15 and TRBJ1-3 for the parts outside the CDR3, the full variable domain is DAMVIQNPRYQVTQFGKPVTLSCSQTLNHNVMYWYQQKSSQAPKLLFHYYDKDFNNEADTPDNFQSRRPNTSFCFLDIRSPGLGDTAMYLCATSRDSGPSGNTIYFGEGSWLTVV.

The rearrangement uses TRBV7-9 and TRBJ2-1, with 13 bases lining up with TRBD2. Germline V lookup: CDR1 SEHNR, CDR2 FQNEAQ (reference sequence). The CDR3 runs 16 residues. V was pared by 5 bases and J by 5 bases, with 6 bases of the junction left unmatched. In DNA, the CDR3 is TGTGCCAGCAGCGTTCCGGGGACTAGCGGGAACAATGAGCAGTTCTTC. It codes for CASSVPGTSGNNEQFF.

The rearrangement joins TRBV19 to TRBJ1-5, with D maybe TRBD1 (5 bases). CDR1 LNHDA and CDR2 SQIVND come from the germline V gene (reference sequence). The CDR3 runs to 13 residues. Trimming removed 7 bases from V and 5 bases from J, with 12 bases in between. CDR3 in DNA: TGTGCCAGTACATTCAGGGTTGATCAGCCCCAGCATTTT. Its translation is CASTFRVDQPQHF. Filled out from reference TRBV19 and TRBJ1-5, the complete variable domain reads DGGITQSPKYLFRKEGQNVTLSCEQNLNHDAMYWYRQDPGQGLRLIYYSQIVNDFQKGDIAEGYSVSREKKESFPLTVTSAQKNPTAFYLCASTFRVDQPQHFGDGTRLSIL.

V gene TRBV5-1 combines with J gene TRBJ2-3; D possibly corresponds to TRBD2 (6 bases). This CDR3 has 15 residues. The germline V gene encodes CDR1 SGHRS and CDR2 YFSETQ. The V and J ends lost 3 bases and 0 bases respectively, with 11 bases between them. The CDR3 sequence: CASSSEGVSTDTQYF. The CDR3 DNA reads as TGCGCCAGCAGCTCGGAGGGCGTAAGCACAGATACGCAGTATTTT.

This chain connects TRBV19 to TRBJ2-7; possible D gene TRBD2, 7 bases. This CDR3 contains 15 residues. The germline CDR1 and CDR2 sequences are LNHDA and SQIVND (reference sequence). V lost 6 bases to trimming and J lost 2 bases, with 17 bases between them. The CDR3 reads CASSVGGAQAYEQYF. The CDR3 DNA sequence: TGTGCCAGTAGCGTAGGGGGGGCCCAAGCCTACGAGCAGTACTTC.

This clone was counted a single time. The V gene is TRBV7-2, the J gene TRBJ1-1; TRBD1 might be the D (5 bases). Trimming left V 5 bases short and J 1 base short, with 14 bases between. The CDR3 is 15 amino acids. The germline gives CDR1 SGHTA, CDR2 FQGNSA. DNA for the CDR3: TGTGCCAGCAGCGTCGGAGGGACGGGGAACACTGAAGCTTTCTTT. It yields the protein CASSVGGTGNTEAFF.

This rearrangement joins TRBV6-2 or TRBV6-3 to TRBJ1-4; D may be TRBD1 (5 bases). V lost 4 bases and J lost 8, with 20 bases in between. Germline assignment: CDR1 MNHEY and CDR2 SVGEGT. The CDR3 is 16 amino acids. The CDR3 region has the DNA TGTGCCAGCAGTTTGCCCGGGGGAGCAAAGGAGGAAAAACTGTTTTTT. Encoded protein: CASSLPGGAKEEKLFF.

V gene TRBV2 combines with J gene TRBJ2-5, with D unclear. The V and J ends lost 8 bases and 5 bases respectively, with 12 bases between them. The CDR3 extends over 12 amino acids. The V gene's germline CDR1 is SNHLY and CDR2 FYNNEI. The CDR3 DNA reads as TGTGCCAGCCGGGTTGCTGGGGAGACCCAGTACTTC. This translates into CASRVAGETQYF.